Following are 10 T cell receptor beta chains from one sample sequenced in a study of glioma-infiltrating T cells. Using RNA template, CDR3s of TCR alpha and beta were amplified with iRepertoire arm-PCR. MiXCR, applied by TCRdb to the multiplex PCR reads, yields one record per CDR3 protein. The table has fewer than 500,000 distinct CDR3 sequences, approximately 42% seen once. The source material was glioma tissue, nonneoplastic brain tissue, or PBMCs (not recorded which). The receptors come from a human donor with low-grade glioma or glioblastoma, undergoing nonglioma brain surgery, or in good health (not recorded which).

This clonotype was seen ten or more times. The V gene is TRBV28, the J gene TRBJ1-1; no reliable D call. Trimming removed 2 bases at V and 3 bases at J, with 10 bases between. The CDR3 length is 14 residues. Germline assignment: CDR1 MDHEN and CDR2 SYDVKM. This CDR3 is CASSLRQSYTEAFF. Here the CDR3 DNA reads TGTGCCAGCAGTTTAAGACAAAGTTACACTGAAGCTTTCTTT.

This clonotype has ten or more counts. The chain recombines TRBV20-1 with TRBJ1-6; 10 bases agree with TRBD1. Germline-derived CDR1 and CDR2 are DFQATT and SNEGSKA (reference sequence). The CDR3 loop spans 13 amino acids. Trimming at V came to 3 bases and at J to 9 bases, leaving 2 bases not matched to a gene. In nucleotides, the CDR3 is TGCAGTGCTAGGACAGGGGGCAGTTCACCCCTCCACTTT. The encoded protein is CSARTGGSSPLHF.

This chain uses TRBV5-4 with TRBJ2-1; 12 bases line up with TRBD2. V lost 4 bases, J lost 3 bases, and 8 bases stayed unmatched. Per germline, CDR1 SGHNT and CDR2 YYREEE (reference sequence). CDR3 length: 17 residues. The CDR3 region has the DNA TGTGCCAGCAGCAGACGACTAGCGGGAGTTGGCTACAATGAGCAGTTCTTC. Residues: CASSRRLAGVGYNEQFF.

The V call is TRBV7-9, the J call TRBJ2-3; D remains unclear. Per germline, CDR1 SEHNR and CDR2 FQNEAQ (reference sequence). V lost 2 bases and J 0 bases, leaving 9 bases between the germline ends. The CDR3 is 15 residues long. CDR3 residues: CASSLHISSTDTQYF. The CDR3 DNA reads TGTGCCAGCAGCTTACACATTTCTAGCACAGATACGCAGTATTTT.

The J gene is TRBJ2-7, the V gene TRBV19; 7 nucleotides agree with TRBD1. The CDR3 has 17 residues. V was pared by 9 bases and J by 2 bases, with 19 bases of the junction left unmatched. CDR1 and CDR2 from the germline V gene are LNHDA and SQIVND (reference sequence). This CDR3 is CASSLVVLTGRPYEQYF. DNA for the CDR3: TGTGCCAGCAGCTTAGTGGTTTTGACAGGGAGACCCTACGAGCAGTACTTC.

CDR3 amino acids: CSARGRTGAKYEQYF. The DNA for the CDR3 is TGCAGTGCTAGAGGGAGAACGGGAGCGAAGTACGAGCAGTACTTC. V is TRBV20-1 and J is TRBJ2-7, with a weak D call TRBD2 (6 bases). Germline CDR1 is DFQATT and CDR2 is SNEGSKA (reference sequence). The length of the CDR3 is 15 residues. Trimming cost V 1 base and J 4 bases, with 17 bases left between them.

Details on this clonotype: It may be a read error: a sequence one base away is much more abundant. This chain links TRBV27 with TRBJ2-3; D gene ambiguous. This CDR3 has 15 residues. Per the germline V gene, CDR1 is MNHEY and CDR2 is SMNVEV (reference sequence). V lost 0 bases and J 2 bases, leaving 9 bases between the germline ends. The CDR3 loop is CASSLSGSATDTQYF. CDR3 nucleotides: TGTGCCAGCAGTTTATCTGGGTCAGCCACAGATACGCAGTATTTT.

This chain links TRBV4-1 with TRBJ2-7; possibly TRBD2 for D (6 bases). Germline assignment: CDR1 MGHRA and CDR2 YSYEKL. Trimming removed 1 base from V and 3 bases from J, with 10 bases in between. The CDR3 has 14 residues. The CDR3 DNA reads as TGCGCCAGCAGCCAAGGGCTAGCGTTCTACGAGCAGTACTTC. Translating gives CASSQGLAFYEQYF.

The rearrangement uses TRBV4-2 and TRBJ2-7; D remains unclear. The ends were cut back, 3 bases at V and 0 bases at J, with 18 bases in the middle. The CDR3 sequence is 17 residues long. Germline loops: CDR1 LGHNA, CDR2 YNFKEQ. CDR3 sequence (DNA): TGTGCCAGCAGCCATCCGAGGACGTCTCCAAGCTCCTACGAGCAGTACTTC. Residues: CASSHPRTSPSSYEQYF.

This clonotype was observed a few times. The chain employs TRBV4-3 and TRBJ2-1; TRBD2 is a possible D gene (6 bases). Germline CDR1 reads LGHNA; CDR2 reads YSLEER. V was cut by 1 base and J by 1 base, with 11 bases left in between. The CDR3 runs to 16 residues. CDR3 DNA: TGCGCCAGCAGCCAAGGTGGACTACCGTCCTACAATGAGCAGTTCTTC. It specifies CASSQGGLPSYNEQFF.